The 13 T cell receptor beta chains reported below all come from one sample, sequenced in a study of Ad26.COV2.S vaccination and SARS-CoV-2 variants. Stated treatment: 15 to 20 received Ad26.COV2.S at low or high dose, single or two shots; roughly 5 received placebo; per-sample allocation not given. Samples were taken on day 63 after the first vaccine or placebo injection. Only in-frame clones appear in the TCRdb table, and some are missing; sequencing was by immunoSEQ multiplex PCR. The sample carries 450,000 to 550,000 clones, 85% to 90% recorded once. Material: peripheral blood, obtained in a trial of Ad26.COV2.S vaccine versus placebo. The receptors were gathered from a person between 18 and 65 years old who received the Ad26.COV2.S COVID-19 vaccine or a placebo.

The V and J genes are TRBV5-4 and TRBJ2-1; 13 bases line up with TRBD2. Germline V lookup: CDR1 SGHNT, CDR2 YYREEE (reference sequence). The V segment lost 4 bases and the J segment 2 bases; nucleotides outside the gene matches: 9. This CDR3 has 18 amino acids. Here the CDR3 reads CASSPIGTSGTAYNEQFF. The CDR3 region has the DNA TGTGCCAGCAGCCCAATTGGGACTAGCGGGACCGCCTACAATGAGCAGTTCTTC.

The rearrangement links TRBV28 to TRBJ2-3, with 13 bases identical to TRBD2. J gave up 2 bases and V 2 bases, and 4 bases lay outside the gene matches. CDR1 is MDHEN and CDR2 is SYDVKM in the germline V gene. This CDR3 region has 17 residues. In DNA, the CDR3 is TGTGCCAGCAGTTTAGAACTAGCGGGGGGGTTCACAGATACGCAGTATTTT. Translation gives CASSLELAGGFTDTQYF.

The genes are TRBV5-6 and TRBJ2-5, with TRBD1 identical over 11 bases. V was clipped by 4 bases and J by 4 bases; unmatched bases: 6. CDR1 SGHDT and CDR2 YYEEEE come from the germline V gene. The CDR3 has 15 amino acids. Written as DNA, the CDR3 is TGTGCCAGCAGCCTGGACAGGGGGCTACGAGAGACCCAGTACTTC. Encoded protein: CASSLDRGLRETQYF.

The CDR3 protein is CASSYRLAGKAETQYF. The DNA of the CDR3 is TGTGCCAGCAGCTACCGACTAGCGGGGAAGGCTGAGACCCAGTACTTC. The chain carries TRBV4-2 and TRBJ2-5; 11 bases align to TRBD2. Trimming cost V 5 bases and J 5 bases; bases outside gene matches: 10. CDR1 is LGHNA, CDR2 YNFKEQ, per germline. This CDR3 contains 16 residues.

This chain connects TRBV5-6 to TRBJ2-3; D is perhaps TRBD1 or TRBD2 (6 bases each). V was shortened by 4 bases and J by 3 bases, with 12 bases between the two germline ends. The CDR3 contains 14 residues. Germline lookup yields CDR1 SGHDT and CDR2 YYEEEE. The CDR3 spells CASSRRGLTDTQYF. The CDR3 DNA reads TGTGCCAGCAGCAGGAGGGGGTTGACAGATACGCAGTATTTT.

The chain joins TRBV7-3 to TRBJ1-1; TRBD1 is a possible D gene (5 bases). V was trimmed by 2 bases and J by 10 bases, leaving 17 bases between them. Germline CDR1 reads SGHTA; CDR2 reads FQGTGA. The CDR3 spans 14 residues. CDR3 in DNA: TGTGCCAGCAGCTTAGGCGGGGCGAGTGGGCGAGCTTTCTTT. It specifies CASSLGGASGRAFF.

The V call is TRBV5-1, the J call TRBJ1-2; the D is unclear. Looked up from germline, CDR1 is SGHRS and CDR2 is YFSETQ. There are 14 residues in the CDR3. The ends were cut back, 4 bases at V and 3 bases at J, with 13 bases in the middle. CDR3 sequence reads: CASSEERRDYGYTF. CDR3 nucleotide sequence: TGCGCCAGCAGCGAGGAAAGAAGGGACTATGGCTACACCTTC.

The CDR3 DNA is TGCAGCGTTGAGGGCGGGGAGACAAGCTACGAGCAGTACTTC. Translating it yields CSVEGGETSYEQYF. The gene calls are TRBV29-1 and TRBJ2-7, with a weak D call TRBD2 (6 bases). Trimming removed 3 bases from V and 3 bases from J, with 15 bases in between. The CDR3 loop spans 14 amino acids. CDR1 is SQVTM, CDR2 ANQGSEA, per germline.

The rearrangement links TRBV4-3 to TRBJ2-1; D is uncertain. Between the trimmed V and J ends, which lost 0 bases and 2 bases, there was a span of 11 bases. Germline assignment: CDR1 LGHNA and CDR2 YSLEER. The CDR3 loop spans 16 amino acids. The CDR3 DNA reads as TGCGCCAGCAGCCAAGATGTCGGCGATGCCTACAATGAGCAGTTCTTC. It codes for CASSQDVGDAYNEQFF.

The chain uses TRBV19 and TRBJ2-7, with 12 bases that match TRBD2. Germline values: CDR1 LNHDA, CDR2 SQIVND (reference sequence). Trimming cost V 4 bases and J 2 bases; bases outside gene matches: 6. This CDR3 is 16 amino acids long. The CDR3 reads CASSSRASGGAYEQYF. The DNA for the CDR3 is TGTGCCAGTAGTAGTCGGGCTAGCGGGGGGGCCTACGAGCAGTACTTC.

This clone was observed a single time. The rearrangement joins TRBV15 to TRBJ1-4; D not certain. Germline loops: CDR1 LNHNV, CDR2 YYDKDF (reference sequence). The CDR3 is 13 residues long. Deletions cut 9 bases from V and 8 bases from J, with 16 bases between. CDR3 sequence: CATSRLGEEKLFF. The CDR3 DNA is TGTGCCACGTCGCGGCTAGGAGAGGAAAAACTGTTTTTT.

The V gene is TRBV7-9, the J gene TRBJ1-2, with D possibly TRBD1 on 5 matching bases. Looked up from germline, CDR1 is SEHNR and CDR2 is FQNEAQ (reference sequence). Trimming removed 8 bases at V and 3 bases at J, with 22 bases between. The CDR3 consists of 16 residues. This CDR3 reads CASYYPGGGDDYGYTF. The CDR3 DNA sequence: TGTGCCAGCTATTATCCCGGTGGGGGGGACGACTATGGCTACACCTTC. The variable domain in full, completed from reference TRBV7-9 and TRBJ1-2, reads DTGVSQNPRHKITKRGQNVTFRCDPISEHNRLYWYRQTLGQGPEFLTYFQNEAQLEKSRLLSDRFSAERPKGSFSTLEIQRTEQGDSAMYLCASYYPGGGDDYGYTFGSGTRLTVV.

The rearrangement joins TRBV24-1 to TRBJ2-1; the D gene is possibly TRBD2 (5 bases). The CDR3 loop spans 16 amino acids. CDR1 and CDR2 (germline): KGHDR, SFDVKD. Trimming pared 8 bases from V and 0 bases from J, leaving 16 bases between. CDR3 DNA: TGTGCCACCACTCCCCATAGCGAGAGCTCCTACAATGAGCAGTTCTTC. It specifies CATTPHSESSYNEQFF.